This TCR beta chain was profiled in a study of CD8+CD57+ T cells in acquired aplastic anemia. Regarding the study as a whole: Almost 30 sequences, all CD8+ CDR3, were shared between patients and controls.

Genomic DNA, serving as template, underwent TCR beta VDJ and CDR3 profiling. MiXCR, applied by TCRdb to the reads, yields one record per CDR3 protein. Of about 170,000 distinct CDR3 sequences in the sample, 55% to 80% are singletons; the top ten hold 45%. V was clipped by 7 bases and J by 0 bases, with 15 bases between them. The CDR3 consists of 14 residues. CDR1 SQVTM and CDR2 ANQGSEA come from the germline V gene. This clonotype was detected only once. The antigen is undetermined. This sequence originates from a human donor in good health. The sample taken for sequencing was sorted CD4+, CD8+, or CD8+CD57+ T cells (not recorded which) from PBMCs. The chain has TRBV29-1 and TRBJ1-1, with D unclear. This CDR3 reads CSATGGGMNTEAFF. The DNA for the CDR3 is TGCAGCGCGACGGGTGGAGGGATGAACACTGAAGCTTTCTTT.